These 9 T cell receptor beta chains share one sample of origin, sequenced in a study of T cell responses to AZD1222 COVID-19 vaccine. Using immunoSEQ multiplex PCR, the repertoire was profiled, and TCRdb retains in-frame clones only, with some absent. In the table there are 72,000 or so clones, about 89% of which are singletons. Here the sequenced sample was peripheral blood, taken 28 days after the second AZD1222 dose. Receptors were obtained from an adult who received the AZD1222 COVID-19 vaccine.

This CDR3 reads CASSLDVKETQYF. Written as DNA, the CDR3 is TGCGCCAGCAGCTTGGACGTGAAAGAGACCCAGTACTTC. The chain recombines TRBV5-1 with TRBJ2-5, with D unclear. V dropped 0 bases and J dropped 3 bases, with 6 bases sitting between them. There are 13 residues in the CDR3. Germline CDR1 is SGHRS and CDR2 is YFSETQ.

This clone was seen only once. The chain joins TRBV19 to TRBJ1-5; D ambiguous. Per germline, CDR1 LNHDA and CDR2 SQIVND (reference sequence). CDR3 length: 14 amino acids. Trimming removed 7 bases at V and 4 bases at J, with 14 bases between. CDR3 loop: CASTAPPGNQPQHF. Written as DNA, the CDR3 is TGTGCCAGTACCGCCCCCCCAGGTAATCAGCCCCAGCATTTT. Together with reference TRBV19 and TRBJ1-5, the CDR3 gives the full variable domain: DGGITQSPKYLFRKEGQNVTLSCEQNLNHDAMYWYRQDPGQGLRLIYYSQIVNDFQKGDIAEGYSVSREKKESFPLTVTSAQKNPTAFYLCASTAPPGNQPQHFGDGTRLSIL.

This clone was picked up a small number of times. V and J are TRBV19 and TRBJ1-5, with TRBD1 matching over 8 bases. Germline V gives CDR1 LNHDA, CDR2 SQIVND (reference sequence). J was trimmed by 0 bases and V by 5 bases; bases with no gene match: 9. This CDR3 region has 17 residues. The CDR3 is CASSGTGKKISNQPQHF. In nucleotides, the CDR3 is TGTGCCAGTAGTGGGACAGGTAAGAAGATTAGCAATCAGCCCCAGCATTTT.

J is TRBJ2-1 and V is TRBV9; D is perhaps TRBD2 (6 bases). CDR1 is SGDLS, CDR2 YYNGEE, per germline. The V end lost 5 bases, the J end lost 9 bases, and 21 bases lay between the germline ends. This CDR3 is 15 amino acids long. The CDR3 DNA sequence: TGTGCCAGCAGTTCGGGGGACCCCCACTACGGTGAGCAGTTCTTC. The encoded protein is CASSSGDPHYGEQFF.

The CDR3, as DNA: TGCAGCGTTATGGACAGGCGAAATCAGCCCCAGCATTTT. It specifies CSVMDRRNQPQHF. V is TRBV29-1 and J is TRBJ1-5; TRBD1 matches 7 bases. CDR1 SQVTM and CDR2 ANQGSEA come from the germline V gene. J was trimmed by 4 bases and V by 5 bases; bases with no gene match: 5. The CDR3 sequence is 13 residues long.

The genes are TRBV12-5 and TRBJ2-1; D gene unclear. This CDR3 is built from 12 residues. V was clipped by 7 bases and J by 5 bases, with 9 bases between them. Germline V gene lookup returns CDR1 LGHNT and CDR2 FRNRAP. Here the CDR3 reads CASARYDNEQFF. Here the CDR3 DNA reads TGTGCTAGTGCCCGGTACGACAATGAGCAGTTCTTC.

The chain carries TRBV4-2 and TRBJ2-2; D is unclear. The germline V and J ends were trimmed by 0 bases and 2 bases, with 1 base remaining between them. The germline V gene has CDR1 LGHNA and CDR2 YNFKEQ. This CDR3 has 13 residues. The CDR3 loop reads CASSQENTGELFF. The CDR3 DNA follows: TGTGCCAGCAGCCAAGAAAACACCGGGGAGCTGTTTTTT.

This sequence joins TRBV5-5 and TRBJ2-7; 12 bases map to TRBD1. CDR1 is SGHKS, CDR2 YYEKEE, per germline (reference sequence). With V trimmed by 0 bases and J by 4 bases, 5 bases remained unmatched. The CDR3 covers 16 residues. The chain's CDR3 is CASSLAPGQGAYEQYF. CDR3 nucleotide sequence: TGTGCCAGCAGCTTGGCCCCGGGACAGGGGGCTTACGAGCAGTACTTC. The full variable domain, completed using reference TRBV5-5 and TRBJ2-7, is DAGVTQSPTHLIKTRGQQVTLRCSPISGHKSVSWYQQVLGQGPQFIFQYYEKEERGRGNFPDRFSARQFPNYSSELNVNALLLGDSALYLCASSLAPGQGAYEQYFGPGTRLTVT.

This chain links TRBV5-6 with TRBJ2-7; TRBD1 matches 7 bases. The CDR3 totals 14 residues. The germline gives CDR1 SGHDT, CDR2 YYEEEE. The V segment lost 4 bases and the J segment 0 bases; nucleotides outside the gene matches: 4. DNA of the CDR3: TGTGCCAGCAGCCGGGACAGTACCTCCTACGAGCAGTACTTC. Its translation is CASSRDSTSYEQYF.